Below, 25 T cell receptor beta chains from the same sample are listed, as sequenced in a study of shared clonotypes between healthy human individuals. This table comes from immunoSEQ multiplex PCR, and its TCRdb copy is limited to in-frame clones, with some not included. The data show roughly 330,000 clones, with around 67% seen just once and about a tenth held by the top ten. The sample consisted of memory CD4+ T cells sorted from blood. Subset noted: CD45RA-negative fraction. These receptors all come from a man aged 30 to 45 in good health.

The rearrangement joins TRBV15 to TRBJ2-1; D is unclear. V shed 4 bases and J shed 2 bases, with 9 bases lying between them. The CDR3 sequence is 14 residues long. CDR1 and CDR2 (germline): LNHNV, YYDKDF (reference sequence). The CDR3 nucleotides are TGTGCCACCAGCACCCAGAGGACCTACAATGAGCAGTTCTTC. Translated: CATSTQRTYNEQFF.

This clone was observed a handful of times. J is TRBJ2-7 and V is TRBV28, with a possible D match to TRBD1 (5 bases). The germline CDR1 and CDR2 sequences are MDHEN and SYDVKM. This CDR3 has 12 residues. V lost 4 bases to trimming and J lost 6 bases, with 10 bases between them. The DNA of the CDR3 is TGTGCCAGCAGTTCTGGTAGGGGCGAGCAGTACTTC. Residues: CASSSGRGEQYF.

This clone was observed a few times. J is TRBJ1-2 and V is TRBV14; D gene ambiguous. V shed 5 bases and J shed 2 bases, with 9 bases lying between them. Per germline, CDR1 SGHDN and CDR2 FVKESK. This CDR3 is built from 13 residues. In DNA, the CDR3 is TGTGCCAGCAGCTTCCGGGCAAACTATGGCTACACCTTC. This sequence encodes CASSFRANYGYTF.

The chain employs TRBV5-6 and TRBJ1-1; maybe TRBD1 (6 bases). This CDR3 is 15 amino acids long. Germline loops: CDR1 SGHDT, CDR2 YYEEEE. V gave up 3 bases and J gave up 5 bases, with 17 bases separating them. The CDR3 DNA reads as TGTGCCAGCAGCTCCATGAGGGGGGGATGGACTGAAGCTTTCTTT. Translated, it gives CASSSMRGGWTEAFF.

The CDR3 here is CASSLEAGTGTDTQYF. The DNA of the CDR3 is TGCGCCAGCAGCTTGGAGGCAGGGACGGGCACAGATACGCAGTATTTT. V gene TRBV5-1 combines with J gene TRBJ2-3; D might be TRBD1 or TRBD2, each matching 5 bases. Germline V CDR1 and CDR2: SGHRS, YFSETQ. With 0 bases removed from V and 1 base from J, the gap between germline ends came to 12 bases. The CDR3 sequence is 16 residues long.

The rearrangement joins TRBV28 to TRBJ2-1; tentatively, D is TRBD2 (6 bases). V was trimmed by 8 bases and J by 4 bases, leaving 27 bases between them. The CDR3 sequence is 18 residues long. Germline V gives CDR1 MDHEN, CDR2 SYDVKM. The CDR3: CASLSQMRTGGVYNEQFF. Written as DNA, the CDR3 is TGTGCCAGCCTAAGCCAAATGAGGACTGGCGGGGTTTACAATGAGCAGTTCTTC.

The sample holds many counts of this clone. The chain has TRBV19 and TRBJ1-5, with D possibly matching TRBD1 (5 bases). Germline-derived CDR1 and CDR2 are LNHDA and SQIVND (reference sequence). The CDR3 is 14 residues long. Between the trimmed V and J ends, which lost 7 bases and 7 bases, there was a span of 17 bases. This chain's CDR3 is CASTGGGVWQPQHF. As DNA, the CDR3 is TGTGCCAGTACTGGGGGGGGTGTTTGGCAGCCCCAGCATTTT. Using reference TRBV19 and TRBJ1-5 for the parts outside the CDR3, the full variable domain is DGGITQSPKYLFRKEGQNVTLSCEQNLNHDAMYWYRQDPGQGLRLIYYSQIVNDFQKGDIAEGYSVSREKKESFPLTVTSAQKNPTAFYLCASTGGGVWQPQHFGDGTRLSIL.

The gene calls are TRBV9 and TRBJ1-1; D uncertain. The germline V gene encodes CDR1 SGDLS and CDR2 YYNGEE. The CDR3 has 14 residues. Trimming stripped 1 base from V and 4 bases from J, with 11 bases between. The CDR3 nucleotides read TGTGCCAGCAGCGTAAGGGAGGGAAGCACTGAAGCTTTCTTT. Its protein is CASSVREGSTEAFF.

V and J are TRBV5-5 and TRBJ2-1; 12 bases line up with TRBD2. The CDR3 covers 15 residues. Germline V gene lookup returns CDR1 SGHKS and CDR2 YYEKEE (reference sequence). J lost 4 bases, V lost 4 bases, and 3 bases had no gene match. The DNA of the CDR3 is TGTGCCAGCAGCATTACTAGCGGGGGGTACAATGAGCAGTTCTTC. Amino acid sequence: CASSITSGGYNEQFF.

The sample holds many counts of this clone. This chain uses TRBV11-2 with TRBJ2-7; D may be TRBD1 or TRBD2 (5 bases each). V gave up 0 bases and J gave up 3 bases, with 12 bases separating them. Germline CDR1 reads SGHAT; CDR2 reads FQNNGV. The CDR3 extends over 15 amino acids. CDR3 protein: CASSLDSQGRYEQYF. Written as DNA, the CDR3 is TGTGCCAGCAGCTTAGATTCGCAGGGACGCTACGAGCAGTACTTC.

The CDR3 is CASRLETSGRPRMAGGEQYF. In DNA form, the CDR3 reads TGTGCAAGTCGCTTGGAGACTAGCGGGAGGCCCCGTATGGCTGGGGGCGAGCAGTACTTC. This chain connects TRBV12-2 to TRBJ2-7; TRBD2 is the table's D call, not checked against the DNA. TRBV12-2 is labeled a pseudogene. There are 20 residues in the CDR3.

The gene calls are TRBV10-3 and TRBJ1-2; 7 bases are shared with TRBD1. Germline values: CDR1 ENHRY, CDR2 SYGVKD. V lost 1 base to trimming and J lost 2 bases; unmatched junction nucleotides: 7. This CDR3 comprises 16 residues. CDR3 residues: CAISEFNRGLNYGYTF. CDR3 nucleotide sequence: TGTGCCATCAGTGAGTTCAACAGGGGATTGAACTATGGCTACACCTTC.

The chain recombines TRBV5-5 with TRBJ2-3; D is perhaps TRBD1 (6 bases). The CDR3 runs to 16 residues. Trimming shortened V by 5 bases and J by 4 bases, and 20 bases separated the two germline ends. Germline V CDR1 and CDR2: SGHKS, YYEKEE (reference sequence). The CDR3 protein is CASRPAGRGTSDTQYF. The CDR3, as DNA: TGTGCCAGCAGACCAGCAGGCCGAGGGACATCAGATACGCAGTATTTT. Combining the CDR3 with reference TRBV5-5 and TRBJ2-3 gives the whole variable domain DAGVTQSPTHLIKTRGQQVTLRCSPISGHKSVSWYQQVLGQGPQFIFQYYEKEERGRGNFPDRFSARQFPNYSSELNVNALLLGDSALYLCASRPAGRGTSDTQYFGPGTRLTVL.

About this clone itself: At one end the junction does not follow the germline gene, possibly because of a read error. CDR3 nucleotides: TGCGCCAGCGGCTTGGGTGTTCGGGAGACCCAGTACTTC. Its translation: CASGLGVRETQYF. The rearrangement joins TRBV5-1 to TRBJ2-5; no clear D gene. Germline assignment: CDR1 SGHRS and CDR2 YFSETQ. This CDR3 comprises 13 residues.

CDR3 nucleotides: TGCGCCAGCAGCTCGGCTAGCGGGAGAGACACAGATACGCAGTATTTT. Translated, it gives CASSSASGRDTDTQYF. The chain has TRBV5-1 and TRBJ2-3; 10 nucleotides align to TRBD2. V shed 3 bases, J shed 2 bases, and the junction held 6 bases outside the gene matches. The CDR3 loop spans 16 amino acids. Per germline, CDR1 SGHRS and CDR2 YFSETQ. Full variable domain (rest looked up from reference TRBV5-1 and TRBJ2-3): KAGVTQTPRYLIKTRGQQVTLSCSPISGHRSVSWYQQTPGQGLQFLFEYFSETQRNKGNFPGRFSGRQFSNSRSEMNVSTLELGDSALYLCASSSASGRDTDTQYFGPGTRLTVL.

Here the CDR3 DNA reads TGCGCCAGCAGTGAAGGGACAGGGGCGAGGGAGCAGTTCTTC. It specifies CASSEGTGAREQFF. This chain uses TRBV10-1 with TRBJ2-1; 10 bases align to TRBD1. Per the germline V gene, CDR1 is WNHNN and CDR2 is SYGVQD (reference sequence). Trimming cost V 3 bases and J 10 bases; bases outside gene matches: 6. The CDR3 has 14 residues.

The chain combines TRBV2 with TRBJ2-7; TRBD2 matches at 8 bases. CDR1 is SNHLY and CDR2 is FYNNEI in the germline V gene. V lost 7 bases, J lost 3 bases, and 8 bases stayed unmatched. The CDR3 contains 14 residues. The CDR3 sequence is CASNPGLDLYEQYF. In DNA form, the CDR3 reads TGTGCCAGCAATCCGGGACTAGACCTCTACGAGCAGTACTTC. Full variable domain (rest looked up from reference TRBV2 and TRBJ2-7): EPEVTQTPSHQVTQMGQEVILRCVPISNHLYFYWYRQILGQKVEFLVSFYNNEISEKSEIFDDQFSVERPDGSNFTLKIRSTKLEDSAMYFCASNPGLDLYEQYFGPGTRLTVT.

The J gene is TRBJ2-7, the V gene TRBV6-5; D not resolved. The CDR3 runs to 15 residues. V was cut by 7 bases and J by 3 bases, with 19 bases left in between. Germline CDR1 is MNHEY and CDR2 is SVGAGI. CDR3: CASNLRPAAIYEQYF. The DNA for the CDR3 is TGTGCCAGCAACCTTCGCCCGGCGGCCATCTACGAGCAGTACTTC.

The rearrangement uses TRBV29-1 and TRBJ2-7, with 10 bases that match TRBD1. The V gene end was trimmed by 3 bases and the J gene end by 2 bases; junction bases not matched to a gene: 7. The CDR3 length is 15 residues. Germline V gives CDR1 SQVTM, CDR2 ANQGSEA. In DNA form, the CDR3 reads TGCAGCGTTGAGCGCGGGACAGGGGACCCCTACGAGCAGTACTTC. It encodes CSVERGTGDPYEQYF.

The chain links TRBV28 to TRBJ2-3; D might be TRBD2 (6 bases). V was trimmed by 8 bases and J by 4 bases, leaving 16 bases between them. The CDR3 totals 14 residues. From germline, CDR1 is MDHEN and CDR2 SYDVKM. CDR3 coding DNA: TGTGCCAGCTTCTCTGGCGGGATGGCAGATACGCAGTATTTT. Translation: CASFSGGMADTQYF.

This sequence joins TRBV27 and TRBJ1-4; D possibly corresponds to TRBD1 (6 bases). The V and J ends lost 6 bases and 7 bases respectively, with 12 bases between them. CDR1 is MNHEY and CDR2 is SMNVEV in the germline V gene (reference sequence). This CDR3 is 13 amino acids long. CDR3 sequence: CASRSGVGEKLFF. The CDR3 bases are TGTGCCAGCAGGTCAGGGGTGGGTGAAAAACTGTTTTTT.

In its sample, this clone was seen a few times. This chain joins TRBV5-1 and TRBJ2-7; 9 nucleotides match TRBD2. Unmatched junction bases numbered 4, after V lost 0 bases and J lost 3 bases. Germline V CDR1 and CDR2: SGHRS, YFSETQ. The CDR3 totals 15 residues. The DNA of the CDR3 is TGCGCCAGCAGCTTGGTAGCGGGAGTACGCTACGAGCAGTACTTC. This sequence encodes CASSLVAGVRYEQYF. The full variable domain, completed using reference TRBV5-1 and TRBJ2-7, is KAGVTQTPRYLIKTRGQQVTLSCSPISGHRSVSWYQQTPGQGLQFLFEYFSETQRNKGNFPGRFSGRQFSNSRSEMNVSTLELGDSALYLCASSLVAGVRYEQYFGPGTRLTVT.

This clone was counted only a few times. The V call is TRBV5-4, the J call TRBJ2-7; a possible D gene is TRBD1 (5 bases). Germline-derived CDR1 and CDR2 are SGHNT and YYREEE (reference sequence). The CDR3 loop spans 12 amino acids. With 6 bases removed from V and 3 bases from J, the gap between germline ends came to 10 bases. The CDR3 DNA reads TGTGCCAGCAACCCCAGGGTCTACGAGCAGTACTTC. Its protein product is CASNPRVYEQYF.

V usage is TRBV7-9 and J usage is TRBJ2-2; a possible D gene is TRBD1 (5 bases). The germline gives CDR1 SEHNR, CDR2 FQNEAQ (reference sequence). CDR3 length equals 16 residues. V was clipped by 1 base and J by 5 bases, with 14 bases between them. The CDR3 DNA reads as TGTGCCAGCAGCTTAGGTAGCACAGGAGCAACCGGGGAGCTGTTTTTT. It codes for CASSLGSTGATGELFF.

The chain joins TRBV6-1 to TRBJ2-1; D might be TRBD1 (6 bases). V lost 5 bases, J lost 4 bases, and 9 bases lay in between. Germline assignment: CDR1 MNHNS and CDR2 SASEGT. The CDR3 runs 13 residues. The CDR3 loop is CASSRQDYNEQFF. Here the CDR3 DNA reads TGTGCCAGCAGTCGACAGGATTACAATGAGCAGTTCTTC.